This TCR beta chain was documented in a study of T cells in Graves' hyperthyroidism and ophthalmopathy. The CDR3 spans 14 residues. The V and J ends lost 6 bases and 2 bases respectively, with 14 bases between them. Germline V CDR1 and CDR2: LNHDA, SQIVND (reference sequence). Amplified TCR beta CDR3 regions derived from RNA transcripts. With the HTBI primer set, the TCR CDR3 went through a first round of RT-PCR. TCRdb passed the multiplex PCR reads through MiXCR, listing each CDR3 protein once. The sample has about 380,000 distinct CDR3 sequences, approximately 13% seen once. This clonotype came up a few times.

The receptor was derived from a woman aged 55-69 years with Graves' hyperthyroidism. Sequenced: blood. This chain uses TRBV19 with TRBJ2-7, with a possible D match to TRBD1 (5 bases). CDR3 amino acids: CASRPDGQPYEQYF. The DNA for the CDR3 is TGTGCCAGTAGGCCCGACGGACAACCCTACGAGCAGTACTTC.